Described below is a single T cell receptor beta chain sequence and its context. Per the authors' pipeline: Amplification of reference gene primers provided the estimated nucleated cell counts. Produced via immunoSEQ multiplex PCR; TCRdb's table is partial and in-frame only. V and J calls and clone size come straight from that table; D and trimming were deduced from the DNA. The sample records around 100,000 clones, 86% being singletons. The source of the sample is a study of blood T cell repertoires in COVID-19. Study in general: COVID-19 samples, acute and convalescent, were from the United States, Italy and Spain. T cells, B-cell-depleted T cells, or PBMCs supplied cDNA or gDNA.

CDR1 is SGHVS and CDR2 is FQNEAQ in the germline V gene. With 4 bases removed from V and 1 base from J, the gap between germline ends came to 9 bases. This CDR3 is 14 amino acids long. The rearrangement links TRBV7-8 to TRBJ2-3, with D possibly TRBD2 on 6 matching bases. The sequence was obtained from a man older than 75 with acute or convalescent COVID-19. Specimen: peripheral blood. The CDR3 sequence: CASSSGAGTDTQYF. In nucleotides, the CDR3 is TGTGCCAGCAGCTCGGGAGCTGGCACAGATACGCAGTATTTT.